A selection of T cell receptor beta chains follows, all from one sample in a study of beta chain features in type 1 diabetes. The repertoire was sequenced with immunoSEQ multiplex PCR; TCRdb's copy has only in-frame clones and lacks some. Of 130,000 to 150,000 clones detected, around 51% appear once; the ten largest clones hold 0.35% to 0.45%. The sequenced sample consisted of Tregs from blood. The receptor set was obtained from a man aged 18-30 years in good health. CDR3s include the opening cysteine and the closing phenylalanine or tryptophan. Fields, in order: CDR3 length, V gene, CDR3 protein.

len: 14
v_gene: TRBV7-2
CDR3aa: CASSPVSGANVLTF

len: 14
v_gene: TRBV28
CDR3aa: CASRNGTVADTQYF

len: 14
v_gene: TRBV10-3
CDR3aa: CAIRPGQGVTEAFF

len: 13
v_gene: TRBV5-1
CDR3aa: CASSWAGAYEQYF

len: 13
v_gene: TRBV6-5
CDR3aa: CASSNRALTEAFF

len: 15
v_gene: TRBV11-2
CDR3aa: CASSLAGGPTTEAFF

len: 15
v_gene: TRBV7-2
CDR3aa: CASSVRDRDMSPLHF

len: 16
v_gene: TRBV4-3
CDR3aa: CASSQGRLAGTETQYF

len: 18
v_gene: TRBV18
CDR3aa: CASSRGTGGVYSNQPQHF

len: 15
v_gene: TRBV18
CDR3aa: CASSPPGTGRTEQYF

len: 18
v_gene: TRBV19
CDR3aa: CASSTLRTGAAMNTEAFF